This passage covers 15 T cell receptor beta chains from one sample sequenced in a study of T cells in Graves' hyperthyroidism and ophthalmopathy. TCR beta CDR3 regions were amplified from RNA transcripts. When the TCR CDR3 underwent first-round RT-PCR, the HTBI primer set was used. TCRdb reanalysed the multiplex PCR reads using MiXCR and keeps one entry per CDR3 protein. The data hold 400,000 or so distinct CDR3 sequences, with roughly 15% observed a single time. Sequencing was done on a sample of blood. The receptors derive from a woman in her twenties or thirties with Graves' ophthalmopathy.

This clonotype has ten or more counts. The gene calls are TRBV2 and TRBJ2-7; tentatively, D is TRBD1 or TRBD2 (5 bases each). The V gene lost 1 base and the J gene lost 3 bases, with 13 bases spanning the gap. Germline V CDR1 and CDR2: SNHLY, FYNNEI. The CDR3 covers 15 residues. CDR3 residues: CASSEGWGYLYEQYF. CDR3 in DNA: TGTGCCAGCAGTGAAGGTTGGGGGTACCTCTACGAGCAGTACTTC. The full variable domain, rest sourced from reference TRBV2 and TRBJ2-7, is EPEVTQTPSHQVTQMGQEVILRCVPISNHLYFYWYRQILGQKVEFLVSFYNNEISEKSEIFDDQFSVERPDGSNFTLKIRSTKLEDSAMYFCASSEGWGYLYEQYFGPGTRLTVT.

This clonotype was found many times. The chain couples TRBV20-1 to TRBJ2-1; D uncertain. The CDR3 is 12 amino acids. V was cut by 0 bases and J by 9 bases, with 9 bases left in between. CDR1 is DFQATT and CDR2 is SNEGSKA in the germline V gene (reference sequence). CDR3 residues: CSARERSGEQFF. CDR3 nucleotide sequence: TGCAGTGCTAGAGAAAGGAGTGGTGAGCAGTTCTTC.

This clonotype was seen many times. The rearrangement links TRBV28 to TRBJ2-7; maybe TRBD1 (6 bases). The CDR3 consists of 14 residues. Germline CDR1 is MDHEN and CDR2 is SYDVKM. V dropped 3 bases and J dropped 3 bases, with 12 bases sitting between them. In DNA, the CDR3 is TGTGCCAGCAGTTTCAGGGGTATAGGCTACGAGCAGTACTTC. It codes for CASSFRGIGYEQYF.

The chain recombines TRBV5-1 with TRBJ2-7, with 7 bases matching TRBD2. Losses at the gene ends were 7 bases for V and 0 bases for J; bases not matched to a gene: 4. In germline, CDR1 is SGHRS, CDR2 YFSETQ. This CDR3 is built from 13 residues. In DNA form, the CDR3 reads TGCGCCAGCTGGGGGGGGAGCTCCTACGAGCAGTACTTC. It translates to CASWGGSSYEQYF.

This clonotype was detected ten times or more. CDR3 in amino acids: CASSLGQISYNEQFF. In DNA form, the CDR3 reads TGCGCCAGCAGCTTAGGACAAATCTCCTACAATGAGCAGTTCTTC. This chain links TRBV5-1 with TRBJ2-1; maybe TRBD1 (5 bases). CDR3 length: 15 residues. Trimming left V 2 bases short and J 0 bases short, with 9 bases between. Per germline, CDR1 SGHRS and CDR2 YFSETQ.

A note on this clonotype: This may stem from a read error, because a much larger clone lies one nucleotide away. The conserved closing phenylalanine or tryptophan is absent in this CDR3, likely reflecting a read error. CDR3 DNA: TGTGCCAGCAGCTTAACGCCGAGTCCCCTCTCCTACAATGAGCAGTTCTCC. Encoded protein: CASSLTPSPLSYNEQFS. The genes are TRBV7-2 and TRBJ2-1; D remains unclear. The germline V gene encodes CDR1 SGHTA and CDR2 FQGNSA. CDR3 length: 17 residues. V gave up 2 bases and J gave up 0 bases, with 14 bases separating them.

This clonotype was counted at least ten times. The V and J genes are TRBV28 and TRBJ2-1, with 7 bases lining up with TRBD1. From germline, CDR1 is MDHEN and CDR2 SYDVKM. The V gene end was trimmed by 6 bases and the J gene end by 2 bases; junction bases not matched to a gene: 7. This CDR3 is built from 15 residues. This CDR3 reads CASSRQGATYNEQFF. The CDR3 DNA sequence: TGTGCCAGCAGCCGACAGGGCGCCACCTACAATGAGCAGTTCTTC.

The sample holds many counts of this clonotype. V is TRBV30 and J is TRBJ2-1; D is ambiguous. Germline values: CDR1 GTSNPN, CDR2 SVGIG (reference sequence). V was trimmed by 3 bases and J by 6 bases, leaving 9 bases between them. This CDR3 contains 12 residues. The CDR3: CAWRRKGNEQFF. The CDR3, as DNA: TGTGCCTGGAGGCGCAAGGGCAATGAGCAGTTCTTC. Drawing the rest from reference TRBV30 and TRBJ2-1, the complete variable domain is SQTIHQWPATLVQPVGSPLSLECTVEGTSNPNLYWYRQAAGRGLQLLFYSVGIGQISSEVPQNLSASRPQDRQFILSSKKLLLSDSGFYLCAWRRKGNEQFFGPGTRLTVL.

In its sample, this clonotype was seen many times. The chain combines TRBV20-1 with TRBJ2-5, with D tentatively TRBD1 (5 bases). V was pared by 3 bases and J by 14 bases, with 16 bases between. The CDR3 spans 11 residues. The germline CDR1 and CDR2 sequences are DFQATT and SNEGSKA (reference sequence). The CDR3 nucleotides read TGCAGTGCTAGTACTACAGGAATAGAATACTTC. The encoded protein is CSASTTGIEYF.

This clonotype appeared a few times. This chain uses TRBV28 with TRBJ2-7; D is uncertain. The CDR3 contains 12 residues. Looked up from germline, CDR1 is MDHEN and CDR2 is SYDVKM. Trimming took off 3 bases at V and 3 bases at J, with 6 bases between the two ends. In DNA, the CDR3 is TGTGCCAGCAGTTTCTTAGACTACGAGCAGTACTTC. Translating gives CASSFLDYEQYF.

In this sample, this clonotype turned up many times. J is TRBJ1-1 and V is TRBV20-1, with 9 bases matching TRBD1. Germline CDR1 and CDR2: DFQATT and SNEGSKA (reference sequence). CDR3 size: 14 residues. The CDR3: CSLKRDRVNTEAFF. Written as DNA, the CDR3 is TGCAGCCTAAAACGGGACAGGGTAAACACTGAAGCTTTCTTT.

This clonotype occurred many times. This chain links TRBV4-1 with TRBJ2-1; 8 positions agree with TRBD2. This CDR3 has 16 amino acids. Germline values: CDR1 MGHRA, CDR2 YSYEKL. V lost 5 bases to trimming and J lost 1 base; unmatched junction nucleotides: 7. CDR3 nucleotides: TGCGCCAGCAGCTTCGGGGGGGCAAATTCCTACAATGAGCAGTTCTTC. Its protein product is CASSFGGANSYNEQFF.

This clonotype was found many times. The chain is built from TRBV7-9 and TRBJ2-3; TRBD1 aligns across 8 bases. Germline V gives CDR1 SEHNR, CDR2 FQNEAQ (reference sequence). The CDR3 is 13 amino acids. V lost 3 bases to trimming and J lost 5 bases; unmatched junction nucleotides: 1. Written as DNA, the CDR3 is TGTGCCAGCAGCTTCGGACAGGGAGATACGCAGTATTTT. Amino acid sequence: CASSFGQGDTQYF.

With regard to this clonotype: One base away lies a much larger clone, so this may be a sequencing read error. The CDR3 end shows no conserved phenylalanine or tryptophan, and so a read error is likely. The chain recombines TRBV2 with TRBJ2-5; D gene ambiguous. V dropped 3 bases and J dropped 2 bases, with 7 bases sitting between them. This CDR3 is 13 amino acids long. Germline V gene data show CDR1 as SNHLY and CDR2 as FYNNEI. CDR3 nucleotide sequence: TGTGCCAGCAGTGACGGGCCACAAGAGACCCAGTACCTC. This encodes CASSDGPQETQYL.

This clonotype turned up a few times. The chain couples TRBV4-1 to TRBJ1-1; D unclear. V was pared by 2 bases and J by 8 bases, with 12 bases between. CDR1 and CDR2 (germline): MGHRA, YSYEKL. This CDR3 comprises 13 residues. The CDR3 region is CASSQLRTGEAFF. The DNA for the CDR3 is TGCGCCAGCAGCCAACTCCGGACGGGAGAAGCTTTCTTT.